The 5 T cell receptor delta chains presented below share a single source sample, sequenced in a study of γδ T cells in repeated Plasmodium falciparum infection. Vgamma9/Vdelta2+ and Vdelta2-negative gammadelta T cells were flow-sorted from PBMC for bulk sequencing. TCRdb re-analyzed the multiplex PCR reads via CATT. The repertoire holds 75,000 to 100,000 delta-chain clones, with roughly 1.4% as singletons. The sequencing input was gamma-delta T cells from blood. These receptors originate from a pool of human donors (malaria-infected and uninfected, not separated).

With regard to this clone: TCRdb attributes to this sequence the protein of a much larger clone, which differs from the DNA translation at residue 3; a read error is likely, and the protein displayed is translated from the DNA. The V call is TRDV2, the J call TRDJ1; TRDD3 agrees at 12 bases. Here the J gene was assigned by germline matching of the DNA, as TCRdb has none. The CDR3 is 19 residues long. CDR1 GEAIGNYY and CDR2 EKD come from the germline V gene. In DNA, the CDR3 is TGTGCCCGTGACACCCTGCCTCCTGGGGGATACGGAAGCACCGATAAACTCATCTTT. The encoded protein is CARDTLPPGGYGSTDKLIF.

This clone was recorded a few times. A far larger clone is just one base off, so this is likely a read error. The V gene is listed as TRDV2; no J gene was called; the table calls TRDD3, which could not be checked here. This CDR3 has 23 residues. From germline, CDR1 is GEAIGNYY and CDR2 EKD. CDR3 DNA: TGTGCCTGTGACACCGTTGGATACCCTACCCGGGGACTGGGGGATACTATCACCGATAAGCTCATCTTT. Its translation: CACDTVGYPTRGLGDTITDKLIF.

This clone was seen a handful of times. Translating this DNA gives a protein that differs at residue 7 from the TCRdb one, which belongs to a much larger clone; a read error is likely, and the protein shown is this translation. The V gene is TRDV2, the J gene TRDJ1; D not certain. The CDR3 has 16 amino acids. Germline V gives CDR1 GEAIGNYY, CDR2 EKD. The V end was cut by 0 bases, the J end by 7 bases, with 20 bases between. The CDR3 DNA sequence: TGTGCCTGTGACACCGTTCCGTGGAACCCTCCTCCTAAACTCATCTTT. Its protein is CACDTVPWNPPPKLIF.

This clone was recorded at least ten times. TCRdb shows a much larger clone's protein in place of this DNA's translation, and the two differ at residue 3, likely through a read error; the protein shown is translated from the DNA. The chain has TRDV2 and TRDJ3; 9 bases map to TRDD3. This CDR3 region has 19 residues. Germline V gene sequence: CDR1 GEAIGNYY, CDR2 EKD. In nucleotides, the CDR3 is TGTGCCCGTGACACCCTAGTGGGGGATAGTCCCTGGGACACCCGACAGATGTTTTTC. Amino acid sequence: CARDTLVGDSPWDTRQMFF.

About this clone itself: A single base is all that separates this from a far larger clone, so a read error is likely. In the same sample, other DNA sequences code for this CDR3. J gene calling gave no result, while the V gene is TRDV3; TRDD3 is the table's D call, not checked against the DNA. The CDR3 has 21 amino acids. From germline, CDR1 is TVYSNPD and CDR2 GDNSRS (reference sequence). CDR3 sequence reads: CAFPDTLLGDPNHSYTDKLIF. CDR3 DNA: TGTGCCTTCCCTGATACCCTACTGGGGGACCCAAATCACTCGTACACCGATAAACTTATCTTT.